These 20 T cell receptor beta chains share one sample of origin, sequenced in a study of OX40 agonist ivuxolimab in advanced cancers. Method: immunoSEQ multiplex PCR; TCRdb's copy keeps in-frame clones and lacks some. The sample holds about 61,000 clones; around 91% are singletons and the top ten take 18%. Sequences were derived from CD4+ or CD8+ T cells sorted from blood, sampled in a trial of the OX40 agonist ivuxolimab. The source of these receptors is an adult with an advanced solid tumor such as melanoma, head and neck, liver or kidney cancer.

The chain is built from TRBV7-9 and TRBJ2-3; D is possibly TRBD1 or TRBD2 (5 bases each). Germline values: CDR1 SEHNR, CDR2 FQNEAQ (reference sequence). V was shortened by 9 bases and J by 2 bases, with 18 bases between the two germline ends. This CDR3 spans 15 amino acids. The CDR3 sequence is CASVERDEYTDTQYF. As DNA, the CDR3 is TGTGCCAGTGTAGAACGGGACGAATACACAGATACGCAGTATTTT.

The chain is built from TRBV15 and TRBJ1-5; the D gene is possibly TRBD1 (6 bases). CDR3 length equals 13 residues. Germline values: CDR1 LNHNV, CDR2 YYDKDF (reference sequence). Trimming stripped 6 bases from V and 5 bases from J, with 11 bases between. CDR3 bases: TGTGCCACCAGGGAGCAGGGGCATCAGCCCCAGCATTTT. Encoded protein: CATREQGHQPQHF.

Here the CDR3 reads CASSDGTSGYEQYF. The DNA for the CDR3 is TGTGCCAGCAGTGATGGGACTAGCGGCTACGAGCAGTACTTC. V gene TRBV2 combines with J gene TRBJ2-7, with TRBD2 identical over 11 bases. This CDR3 comprises 14 residues. J was trimmed by 3 bases and V by 3 bases; bases with no gene match: 1. Germline CDR1 and CDR2: SNHLY and FYNNEI.

The chain couples TRBV19 to TRBJ2-7, with 12 bases fitting TRBD2. The germline CDR1 and CDR2 sequences are LNHDA and SQIVND (reference sequence). V was clipped by 6 bases and J by 6 bases; unmatched bases: 6. CDR3 length: 14 amino acids. The CDR3 DNA follows: TGTGCCAGTAGCCTAGCGGGAGGGTCTCGCGAGCAGTACTTC. Amino acid sequence: CASSLAGGSREQYF. The full variable domain, in which reference TRBV19 and TRBJ2-7 provide the parts outside the CDR3, is DGGITQSPKYLFRKEGQNVTLSCEQNLNHDAMYWYRQDPGQGLRLIYYSQIVNDFQKGDIAEGYSVSREKKESFPLTVTSAQKNPTAFYLCASSLAGGSREQYFGPGTRLTVT.

The rearrangement uses TRBV19 and TRBJ2-2, with TRBD2 matching over 10 bases. Germline V gives CDR1 LNHDA, CDR2 SQIVND (reference sequence). This CDR3 comprises 18 residues. With 3 bases clipped from V and 4 bases from J, the junction kept 11 bases outside the gene matches. CDR3 sequence: CASSISLLAGVVTGELFF. DNA of the CDR3: TGTGCCAGTAGTATTTCCTTGCTAGCGGGAGTTGTCACCGGGGAGCTGTTTTTT.

The V and J genes are TRBV29-1 and TRBJ2-1, with TRBD2 identical over 7 bases. There are 14 residues in the CDR3. Germline V lookup: CDR1 SQVTM, CDR2 ANQGSEA. Trimming took 2 bases from V and 3 from J; bases not matched to a gene: 4. CDR3 in amino acids: CSVEPSGVYNEQFF. CDR3 nucleotide sequence: TGCAGCGTTGAACCTAGCGGAGTCTACAATGAGCAGTTCTTC.

The chain is built from TRBV11-2 and TRBJ2-7; no clear D. The CDR3 totals 13 residues. The germline CDR1 and CDR2 sequences are SGHAT and FQNNGV. The V end was cut by 1 base, the J end by 3 bases, with 7 bases between. CDR3 region: CASSLAWGYEQYF. CDR3 sequence (DNA): TGTGCCAGCAGCTTAGCCTGGGGCTACGAGCAGTACTTC.

J is TRBJ1-2 and V is TRBV5-4; no clear D gene. Germline V gene sequence: CDR1 SGHNT, CDR2 YYREEE (reference sequence). This CDR3 has 13 residues. The V end lost 4 bases, the J end lost 5 bases, and 12 bases lay between the germline ends. The DNA of the CDR3 is TGTGCCAGCAGCCCCGCTTTGGGGTATGGCTACACCTTC. Residues: CASSPALGYGYTF. The full variable domain, completed using reference TRBV5-4 and TRBJ1-2, is ETGVTQSPTHLIKTRGQQVTLRCSSQSGHNTVSWYQQALGQGPQFIFQYYREEENGRGNFPPRFSGLQFPNYSSELNVNALELDDSALYLCASSPALGYGYTFGSGTRLTVV.

The rearrangement uses TRBV2 and TRBJ1-6; no reliable D call. V was pared by 1 base and J by 10 bases, with 8 bases between. This CDR3 has 13 residues. Germline V lookup: CDR1 SNHLY, CDR2 FYNNEI. CDR3 nucleotides: TGTGCCAGCAGTGAAGGCAGCCGGTCACCCCTCCACTTT. Translating it yields CASSEGSRSPLHF.

This rearrangement joins TRBV6-1 to TRBJ2-1, with 7 bases identical to TRBD1. V was pared by 1 base and J by 3 bases, with 3 bases of the junction left unmatched. This CDR3 contains 15 residues. Germline loops: CDR1 MNHNS, CDR2 SASEGT. The CDR3, as DNA: TGTGCCAGCAGTGAAGTTGCAGGGGGCTACAATGAGCAGTTCTTC. It codes for CASSEVAGGYNEQFF.

This clone was observed a single time. The V and J genes are TRBV27 and TRBJ1-4; 9 bases agree with TRBD1. Germline assignment: CDR1 MNHEY and CDR2 SMNVEV (reference sequence). The CDR3 is 14 residues long. Trimming cost V 7 bases and J 5 bases; bases outside gene matches: 5. The CDR3 is CASTTTGGNEKLFF. The DNA for the CDR3 is TGTGCCAGCACCACGACAGGGGGAAATGAAAAACTGTTTTTT.

The rearrangement links TRBV9 to TRBJ2-7, with D possibly TRBD2 on 6 matching bases. This CDR3 is built from 15 residues. Trimming took 0 bases from V and 2 from J, leaving 12 bases between them. Looked up from germline, CDR1 is SGDLS and CDR2 is YYNGEE. For the CDR3, the DNA is TGTGCCAGCAGCGTAGGCTCTAGCGCTACCTACGAGCAGTACTTC. This encodes CASSVGSSATYEQYF. Combining the CDR3 with reference TRBV9 and TRBJ2-7 gives the whole variable domain DSGVTQTPKHLITATGQRVTLRCSPRSGDLSVYWYQQSLDQGLQFLIQYYNGEERAKGNILERFSAQQFPDLHSELNLSSLELGDSALYFCASSVGSSATYEQYFGPGTRLTVT.

Notes on this clone: Other DNA sequences from this sample encode an identical CDR3 as well. The chain recombines TRBV19 with TRBJ1-5; maybe TRBD1 (6 bases). Germline V gives CDR1 LNHDA, CDR2 SQIVND (reference sequence). V gave up 4 bases and J gave up 4 bases, with 11 bases separating them. This CDR3 contains 14 residues. The CDR3 is CASSTYRDNQPQHF. The CDR3 DNA reads TGTGCCAGTAGTACGTACAGGGATAATCAGCCCCAGCATTTT.

The rearrangement uses TRBV4-1 and TRBJ2-7; 9 bases fit TRBD2. The CDR3 is 14 residues long. Germline V gene lookup returns CDR1 MGHRA and CDR2 YSYEKL. After removal of 8 bases from V and 1 base from J, the junction contained 6 bases not matched to a gene. CDR3 coding DNA: TGCGCCAGCGCGTTTAGCGGGAGTTCCTACGAGCAGTACTTC. Its protein is CASAFSGSSYEQYF.

The rearrangement joins TRBV5-1 to TRBJ1-1; 9 positions match TRBD1. Germline V gene sequence: CDR1 SGHRS, CDR2 YFSETQ. Trimming at V came to 5 bases and at J to 5 bases, leaving 10 bases not matched to a gene. This CDR3 is built from 15 residues. The CDR3 coding sequence is TGCGCCAGCAGATTAACGGGACAGGGTGAGACTGAAGCTTTCTTT. Amino acid sequence: CASRLTGQGETEAFF.

The chain carries TRBV7-2 and TRBJ2-7; tentatively, D is TRBD1 (5 bases). This CDR3 comprises 17 residues. The germline gives CDR1 SGHTA, CDR2 FQGNSA. The V gene lost 0 bases and the J gene lost 4 bases, with 19 bases spanning the gap. This CDR3 reads CASSLAVMPQGSYEQYF. The DNA for the CDR3 is TGTGCCAGCAGCTTAGCGGTCATGCCTCAGGGATCTTACGAGCAGTACTTC.

The chain is built from TRBV7-2 and TRBJ2-7; TRBD1 might be the D (6 bases). Trimming shortened V by 1 base and J by 6 bases, and 13 bases separated the two germline ends. Germline CDR1 reads SGHTA; CDR2 reads FQGNSA. The CDR3 runs 14 residues. The CDR3 bases are TGTGCCAGCAGCTTAGGGGGGCGCGTGGCCGAGCAGTACTTC. It specifies CASSLGGRVAEQYF.

The chain uses TRBV7-5 and TRBJ2-7; the D call of TRBD2 is as the table states it, not checked on the DNA. TRBV7-5 is deemed a pseudogene. The CDR3 length is 14 residues. CDR3 protein: CASSLDSGSYEQYF. The CDR3 coding sequence is TGTGCCAGCAGCTTGGATAGCGGGAGCTACGAGCAGTACTTC.

The chain joins TRBV27 to TRBJ2-1; D not certain. V lost 6 bases, J lost 5 bases, and 11 bases lay in between. This CDR3 is 13 amino acids long. Per the germline V gene, CDR1 is MNHEY and CDR2 is SMNVEV (reference sequence). CDR3 nucleotide sequence: TGTGCCAGCAGGTCACTTAACCACAATGAGCAGTTCTTC. This sequence encodes CASRSLNHNEQFF.

The chain combines TRBV5-1 with TRBJ2-1; 7 bases are a match to TRBD2. V lost 2 bases and J lost 4; bases outside the gene matches: 3. The germline gives CDR1 SGHRS, CDR2 YFSETQ. This CDR3 is built from 14 residues. CDR3 in amino acids: CASSFTSAYNEQFF. The CDR3 nucleotides read TGCGCCAGCAGCTTTACTAGCGCGTACAATGAGCAGTTCTTC.